This T cell receptor beta chain appears in the sequencing data of a study of T cell changes during pregnancy in multiple sclerosis. Trimming left V 6 bases short and J 3 bases short, with 6 bases between. The V gene's germline CDR1 is MNHNY and CDR2 SVGAGI (reference sequence). CDR3 length: 12 residues. Using immunoSEQ multiplex PCR, the repertoire was profiled, and TCRdb retains in-frame clones only, with some absent. Seen here are about 67,000 clones, approximately 90% observed once, and the top ten hold roughly 1.4%. The receptor's source is a female donor with multiple sclerosis, enrolled in a pregnancy study. The V call is TRBV6-6, the J call TRBJ1-5; D possibly corresponds to TRBD1 (5 bases). The sample in question was peripheral blood, obtained in the second trimester of pregnancy. CDR3 in amino acids: CASRDINQPQHF. CDR3 nucleotide sequence: TGTGCCAGCAGGGACATCAATCAGCCCCAGCATTTT.